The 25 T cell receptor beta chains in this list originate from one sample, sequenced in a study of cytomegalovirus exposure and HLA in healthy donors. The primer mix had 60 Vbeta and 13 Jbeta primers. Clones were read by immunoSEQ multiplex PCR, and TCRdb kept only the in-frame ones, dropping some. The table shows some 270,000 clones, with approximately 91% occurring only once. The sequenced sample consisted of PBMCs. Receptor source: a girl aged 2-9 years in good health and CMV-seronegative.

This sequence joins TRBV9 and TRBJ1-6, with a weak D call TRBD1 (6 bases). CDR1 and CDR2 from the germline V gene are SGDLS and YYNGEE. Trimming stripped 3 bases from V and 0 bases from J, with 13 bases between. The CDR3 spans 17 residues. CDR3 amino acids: CASSGDILSSYNSPLHF. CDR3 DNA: TGTGCCAGCAGCGGGGACATATTGAGCTCCTATAATTCACCCCTCCACTTT.

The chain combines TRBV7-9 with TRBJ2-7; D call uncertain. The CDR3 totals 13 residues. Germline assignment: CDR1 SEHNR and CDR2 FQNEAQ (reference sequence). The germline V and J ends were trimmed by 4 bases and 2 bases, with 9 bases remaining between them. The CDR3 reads CASSSSGAYEQYF. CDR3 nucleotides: TGTGCCAGCAGCTCTAGTGGAGCCTACGAGCAGTACTTC.

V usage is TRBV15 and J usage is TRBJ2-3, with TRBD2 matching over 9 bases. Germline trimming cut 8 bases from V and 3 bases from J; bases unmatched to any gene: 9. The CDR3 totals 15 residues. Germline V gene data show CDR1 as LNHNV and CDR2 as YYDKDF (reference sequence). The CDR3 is CATLLAGSATDTQYF. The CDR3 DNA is TGTGCCACCCTTCTAGCGGGGTCTGCTACAGATACGCAGTATTTT.

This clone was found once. The CDR3 here is CASIRTALLNSGNTIYF. The CDR3, as DNA: TGTGCCAGTATCCGGACAGCGTTACTCAACTCTGGAAACACCATATATTTT. V gene TRBV19 combines with J gene TRBJ1-3; perhaps TRBD1 as D (6 bases). V shed 7 bases and J shed 0 bases, with 19 bases lying between them. The CDR3 length is 17 residues. The germline V gene has CDR1 LNHDA and CDR2 SQIVND (reference sequence).

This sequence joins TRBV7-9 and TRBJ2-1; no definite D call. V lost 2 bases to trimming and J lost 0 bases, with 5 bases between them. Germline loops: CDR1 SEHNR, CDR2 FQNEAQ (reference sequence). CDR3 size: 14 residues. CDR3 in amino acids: CASSLQNSYNEQFF. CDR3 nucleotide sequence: TGTGCCAGCAGCTTACAAAACTCCTACAATGAGCAGTTCTTC. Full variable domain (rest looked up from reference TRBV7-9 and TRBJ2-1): DTGVSQNPRHKITKRGQNVTFRCDPISEHNRLYWYRQTLGQGPEFLTYFQNEAQLEKSRLLSDRFSAERPKGSFSTLEIQRTEQGDSAMYLCASSLQNSYNEQFFGPGTRLTVL.

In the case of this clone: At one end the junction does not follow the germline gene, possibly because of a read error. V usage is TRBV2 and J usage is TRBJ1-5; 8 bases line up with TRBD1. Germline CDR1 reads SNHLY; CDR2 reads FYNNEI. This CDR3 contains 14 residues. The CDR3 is CASSEDRGNQPQHF. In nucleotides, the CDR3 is TGTGCCAGCAGCGAAGACAGGGGAAATCAGCCCCAGCATTTT.

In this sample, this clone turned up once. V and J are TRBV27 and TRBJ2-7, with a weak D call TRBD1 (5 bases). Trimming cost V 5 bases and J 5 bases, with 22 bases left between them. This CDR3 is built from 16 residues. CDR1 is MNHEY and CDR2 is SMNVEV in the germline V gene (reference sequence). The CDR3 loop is CASSPILPQGVHEQYF. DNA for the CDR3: TGTGCCAGCAGTCCGATTCTCCCCCAGGGTGTCCACGAGCAGTACTTC.

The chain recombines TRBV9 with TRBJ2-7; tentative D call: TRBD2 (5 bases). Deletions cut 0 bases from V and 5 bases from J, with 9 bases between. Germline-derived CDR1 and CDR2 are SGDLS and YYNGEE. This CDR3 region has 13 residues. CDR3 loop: CASSVAVGDEQYF. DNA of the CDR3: TGTGCCAGCAGCGTAGCGGTCGGGGACGAGCAGTACTTC. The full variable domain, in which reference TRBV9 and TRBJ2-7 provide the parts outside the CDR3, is DSGVTQTPKHLITATGQRVTLRCSPRSGDLSVYWYQQSLDQGLQFLIQYYNGEERAKGNILERFSAQQFPDLHSELNLSSLELGDSALYFCASSVAVGDEQYFGPGTRLTVT.

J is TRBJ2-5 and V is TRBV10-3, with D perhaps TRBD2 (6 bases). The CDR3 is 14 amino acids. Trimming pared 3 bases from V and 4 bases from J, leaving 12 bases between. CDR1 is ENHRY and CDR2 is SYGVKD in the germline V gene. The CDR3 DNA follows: TGTGCCATCAGTGATTTTGGGGGGTCAGAGACCCAGTACTTC. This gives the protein CAISDFGGSETQYF.

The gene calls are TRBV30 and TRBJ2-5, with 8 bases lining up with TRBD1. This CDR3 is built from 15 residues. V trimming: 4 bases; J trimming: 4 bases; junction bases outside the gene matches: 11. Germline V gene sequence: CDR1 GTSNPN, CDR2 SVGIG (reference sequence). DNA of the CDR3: TGTGCCTGGAACGGGGCAGGGGGCGCGGGAGAGACCCAGTACTTC. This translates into CAWNGAGGAGETQYF.

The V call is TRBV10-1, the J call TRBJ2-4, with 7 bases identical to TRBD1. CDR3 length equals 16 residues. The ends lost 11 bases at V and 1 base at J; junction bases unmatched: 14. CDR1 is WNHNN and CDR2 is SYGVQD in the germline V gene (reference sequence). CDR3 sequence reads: CACREVGQKAKNIQYF. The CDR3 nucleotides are TGCGCCTGCCGTGAGGTGGGACAGAAGGCCAAAAACATTCAGTACTTC.

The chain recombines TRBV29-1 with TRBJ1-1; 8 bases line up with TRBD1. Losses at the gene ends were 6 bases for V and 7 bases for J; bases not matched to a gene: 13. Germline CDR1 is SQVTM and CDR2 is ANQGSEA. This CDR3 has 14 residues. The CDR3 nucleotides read TGCAGCGTACCAGGGACAGGCTGGCGGAGTGAAGCTTTCTTT. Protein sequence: CSVPGTGWRSEAFF. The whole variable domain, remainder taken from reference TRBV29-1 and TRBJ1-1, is SAVISQKPSRDICQRGTSLTIQCQVDSQVTMMFWYRQQPGQSLTLIATANQGSEATYESGFVIDKFPISRPNLTFSTLTVSNMSPEDSSIYLCSVPGTGWRSEAFFGQGTRLTVV.

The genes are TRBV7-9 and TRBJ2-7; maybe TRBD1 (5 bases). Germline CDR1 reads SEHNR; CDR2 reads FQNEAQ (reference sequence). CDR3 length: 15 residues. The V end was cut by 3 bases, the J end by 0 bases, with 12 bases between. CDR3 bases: TGTGCCAGCAGCTTCCGGGCAGGGCGCTCCTACGAGCAGTACTTC. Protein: CASSFRAGRSYEQYF.

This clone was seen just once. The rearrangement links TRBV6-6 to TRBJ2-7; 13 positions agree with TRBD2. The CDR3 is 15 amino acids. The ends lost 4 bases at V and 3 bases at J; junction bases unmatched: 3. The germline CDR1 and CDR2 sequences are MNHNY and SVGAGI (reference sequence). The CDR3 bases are TGTGCCAGCAGTTCTCGGACTAGCGGGAGCTACGAGCAGTACTTC. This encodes CASSSRTSGSYEQYF.

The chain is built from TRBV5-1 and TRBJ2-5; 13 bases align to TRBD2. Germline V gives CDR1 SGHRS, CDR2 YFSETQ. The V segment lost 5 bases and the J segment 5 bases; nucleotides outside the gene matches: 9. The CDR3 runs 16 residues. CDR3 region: CASRIGTSGVRETQYF. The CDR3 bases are TGCGCCAGCAGGATCGGGACTAGCGGGGTCCGGGAGACCCAGTACTTC.

CDR3 region: CAWSRSGSGDTQYF. For the CDR3, the DNA is TGTGCCTGGAGTCGAAGCGGGAGTGGAGATACGCAGTATTTT. V usage is TRBV30 and J usage is TRBJ2-3; 8 bases are shared with TRBD2. Germline values: CDR1 GTSNPN, CDR2 SVGIG (reference sequence). The CDR3 has 14 residues. Trimming took 2 bases from V and 5 from J; bases not matched to a gene: 6.

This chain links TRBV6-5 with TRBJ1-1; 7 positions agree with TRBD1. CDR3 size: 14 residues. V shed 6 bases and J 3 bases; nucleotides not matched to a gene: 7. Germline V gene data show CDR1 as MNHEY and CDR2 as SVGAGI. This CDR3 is CASSHRGAYTEAFF. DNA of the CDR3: TGTGCCAGCAGCCACAGGGGCGCCTACACTGAAGCTTTCTTT.

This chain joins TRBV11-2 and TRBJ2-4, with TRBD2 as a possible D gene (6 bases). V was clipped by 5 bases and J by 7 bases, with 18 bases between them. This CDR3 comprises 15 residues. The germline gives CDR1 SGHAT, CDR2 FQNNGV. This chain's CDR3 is CASSASHRDSNIQYF. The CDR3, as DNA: TGTGCCAGCAGCGCATCACACCGGGACTCTAACATTCAGTACTTC.

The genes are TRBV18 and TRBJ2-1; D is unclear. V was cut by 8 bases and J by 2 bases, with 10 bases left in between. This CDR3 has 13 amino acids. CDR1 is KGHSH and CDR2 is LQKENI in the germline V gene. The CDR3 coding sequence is TGTGCCAGCGCGCGTACGGCCTACAATGAGCAGTTCTTC. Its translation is CASARTAYNEQFF.

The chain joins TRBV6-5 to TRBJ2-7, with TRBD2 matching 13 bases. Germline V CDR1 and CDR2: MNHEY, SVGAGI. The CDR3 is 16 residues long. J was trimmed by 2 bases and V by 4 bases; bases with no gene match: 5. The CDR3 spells CASSSRTSGRPYEQYF. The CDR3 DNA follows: TGTGCCAGCAGTTCCCGGACTAGCGGGAGACCCTACGAGCAGTACTTC.

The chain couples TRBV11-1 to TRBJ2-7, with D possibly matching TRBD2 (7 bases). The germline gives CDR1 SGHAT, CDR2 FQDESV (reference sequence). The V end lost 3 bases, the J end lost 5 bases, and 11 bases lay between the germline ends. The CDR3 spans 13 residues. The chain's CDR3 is CASSFAGANEQYF. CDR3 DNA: TGTGCCAGCAGCTTTGCGGGGGCCAACGAGCAGTACTTC.

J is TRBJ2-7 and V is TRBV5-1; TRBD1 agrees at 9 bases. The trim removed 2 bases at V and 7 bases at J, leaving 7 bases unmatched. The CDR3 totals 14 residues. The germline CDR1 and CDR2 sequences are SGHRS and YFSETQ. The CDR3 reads CASSLGTGIREQYF. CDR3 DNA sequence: TGCGCCAGCAGCTTAGGGACAGGGATTCGGGAGCAGTACTTC.

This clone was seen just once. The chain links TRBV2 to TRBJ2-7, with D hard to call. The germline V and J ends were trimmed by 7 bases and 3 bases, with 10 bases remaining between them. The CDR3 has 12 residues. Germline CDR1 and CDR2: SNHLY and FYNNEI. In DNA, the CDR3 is TGTGCCAGCACTAGTCCGGGCTACGAGCAGTACTTC. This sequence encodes CASTSPGYEQYF.

CDR3 residues: CASSFRDRSTDTQYF. The CDR3, as DNA: TGTGCCAGCAGCTTCCGGGACAGGAGCACAGATACGCAGTATTTT. The chain links TRBV7-8 to TRBJ2-3, with 8 bases lining up with TRBD1. This CDR3 has 15 residues. Germline lookup yields CDR1 SGHVS and CDR2 FQNEAQ. J gave up 0 bases and V 3 bases, and 2 bases lay outside the gene matches. Full variable domain (remainder filled in from reference TRBV7-8 and TRBJ2-3): GAGVSQSPRYKVAKRGQDVALRCDPISGHVSLFWYQQALGQGPEFLTYFQNEAQLDKSGLPSDRFFAERPEGSVSTLKIQRTQQEDSAVYLCASSFRDRSTDTQYFGPGTRLTVL.

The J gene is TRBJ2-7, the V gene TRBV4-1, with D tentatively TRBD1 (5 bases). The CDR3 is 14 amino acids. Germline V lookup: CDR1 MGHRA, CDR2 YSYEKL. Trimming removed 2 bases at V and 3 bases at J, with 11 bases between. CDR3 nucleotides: TGCGCCAGCAGCCAACCGACAGCCCACTACGAGCAGTACTTC. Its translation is CASSQPTAHYEQYF.